Listed below are T cell receptor beta chains from one sample, sequenced in a study of shared clonotypes between healthy human individuals. This table comes from immunoSEQ multiplex PCR, and its TCRdb copy is limited to in-frame clones, with some not included. The sample lists 1,400,000 or so clones; around 98.5% were seen once. The sequencing input was naive CD4+ T cells sorted from blood. These receptors were obtained from a man younger than 45 in good health. CDR3s include the opening cysteine and the closing phenylalanine or tryptophan.

TRBV30,TRBJ1-1,CAWPERGVNTEAFF
TRBV7-3,TRBJ2-3,CASGSSGKEDTQYF
TRBV6-6,TRBJ2-7,CASSPWAQGEQYF
TRBV7-9,TRBJ1-5,CASSLGSGSQHF
TRBV11-2,TRBJ2-1,CASSLDATAYNEQFF
TRBV11-2,TRBJ2-1,CASSESGSSYNEQFF
TRBV6-1,TRBJ1-3,CASSDGGGNTIYF
TRBV14,TRBJ2-3,CASSHSGRGSSDTQYF
TRBV10-1,TRBJ2-5,CASSRSRGLGETQYF
TRBV28,TRBJ2-7,CASLTGTSGRYEQYF
TRBV2,TRBJ2-2,CASRTHTGELFF
TRBV28,TRBJ2-7,CASSLIGTSGSYEQYF
TRBV11-3,TRBJ2-3,CASSRGQVADTQYF
TRBV7-8,TRBJ1-5,CASSLRDGNQPQHF
TRBV28,TRBJ1-5,CASSPWDRDRGNQPQHF
TRBV7-9,TRBJ2-7,CASSPPGLAGRGYEQYF
TRBV18,TRBJ2-7,CASSPRARSSYEQYF
TRBV9,TRBJ2-6,CASSRSGRDVLTF